This record covers a single T cell receptor (beta chain). The antigen remains undetermined. It was with 60 Vbeta and 13 Jbeta primers that the PCR ran. Here immunoSEQ multiplex PCR was the method, and the copy in TCRdb shows in-frame clones only, minus some. The table records 100,000 to 150,000 clones, more than 70% of them present only once. The data derive from a study of cytomegalovirus exposure and HLA in healthy donors. Trimming at V came to 1 base and at J to 5 bases, leaving 4 bases not matched to a gene. Germline CDR1 KGHSH, CDR2 LQKENI. The CDR3 spans 16 residues. Findings of the study overall: As a later analysis revealed, the rate of TCR association differed by HLA locus, with DRB1 most and HLA-C fewest. The study listed roughly 160 cytomegalovirus-associated TCR beta chains. Most TCR sequences were rare, but some public TCRs occurred in many donors. A later analysis reported that several of the most significant clusters appeared to be linked to common viral pathogens, among them Epstein-Barr virus.

Sequences were obtained from PBMCs. This chain links TRBV18 with TRBJ2-1; the match to TRBD2 covers 11 bases. The receptor's source is a woman aged 55-70 years in good health and CMV-seronegative. The DNA of the CDR3 is TGTGCCAGCTCACCACGCCTAGCGGGAGGTGACAATGAGCAGTTCTTC. Amino acid sequence: CASSPRLAGGDNEQFF.